This record covers a single TCR beta chain. Using the 5' RACE reads, TCRdb records one entry per CDR3 protein without DNA. This sample lists 300,000 to 350,000 distinct CDR3 sequences; its ten largest clones have 2% to 2.5%. The sample comes from a study of monozygotic twins with inflammatory bowel disease. In germline, CDR1 is LGHNA, CDR2 YSLEER. This CDR3 comprises 18 residues. This chain uses TRBV4-3 with TRBJ1-6; without DNA, the TCRdb call of TRBD1 cannot be checked. Sequenced sample: blood. The source is a human donor with ulcerative colitis or Crohn's disease, or a healthy co-twin of an affected twin (not recorded which). This CDR3 is CASSQEWFRSSTGSPLHF.